This is a list of T cell receptor beta chains from one sample in a study of cytomegalovirus exposure and HLA in healthy donors. Repertoires were generated with immunoSEQ multiplex PCR, while TCRdb's copy carries only in-frame clones and drops some. Of approximately 160,000 clones in the sample, about 80% were seen once. The sequenced sample consisted of PBMCs. The receptors were sampled from a man between 18 and 29 years old in good health and CMV-seronegative. Both conserved end residues are part of each CDR3. The D gene is left open where the match is weak.

v_call | d_call | cdr3_aa
TRBV11-2 | TRBD1 | CASSVRGQGAVTGELFF
TRBV6-6 | - | CASRLNNDRNQPQHF
TRBV7-3 | - | CASSLGQIYEQYF
TRBV29-1 | - | CSAFRNEQFF
TRBV2 | - | CASSGDSTYEQYF
TRBV15 | - | CATSRATGDTDTQYF
TRBV7-3 | - | CASSLLGGAEAFF
TRBV11-2 | TRBD2 | CASSPARSLAGDPEQYF
TRBV28 | - | CASLDRRPNTGELFF
TRBV28 | - | CASSYRVEQYF
TRBV30 | - | CAWSVQWSNGNTIYF
TRBV7-6 | TRBD2 | CASSFPGEGYEQYF
TRBV6-6 | - | CASSYSSVGDEQFF
TRBV7-9 | - | CASSPGAPQAGQPQHF
TRBV5-1 | - | CASSPPTPGQNTEAFF
TRBV5-3 | TRBD2 | CARSTVAGVFYEQYF
TRBV7-9 | TRBD1 | CASSQGATGGNDYGYTF
TRBV5-6 | TRBD2 | CASSLRSGSPGANVLTF
TRBV7-6 | - | CASSLNPAGDTQYF
TRBV10-3 | TRBD2 | CAIGSATSGLQETQYF
TRBV6-5 | TRBD1 | CASSPRDSQEAQYF
TRBV18 | TRBD1 | CASSPPTGGNTGELFF
TRBV27 | TRBD1 | CASSLVQGTSYNSPLHF
TRBV5-4 | - | CASSLPPLHNEQFF
TRBV7-3 | - | CASSLVGRRGPNQETQYF
TRBV20-1 | - | CSASYPGAQYF
TRBV5-1 | - | CASSSAQGIPGELFF
TRBV5-1 | TRBD1 | CASSFRGQGLGDRETQYF
TRBV29-1 | - | CSVPLAGYNNEQFF
TRBV2 | TRBD1 | CASRGTVTGNTIYF
TRBV6-5 | TRBD1 | CASSYSGGNSPLHF
TRBV7-2 | TRBD2 | CASRWAGGLYEQYF
TRBV6-1 | - | CASRAFSTDTQYF
TRBV12-5 | - | CASGATGELFF
TRBV7-2 | - | CASSLLAGVMSYEQYF
TRBV11-3 | TRBD2 | CASSLRGAYEQYF
TRBV14 | - | CASSQVAGSPLHF
TRBV19 | - | CASLRTDYFYGYTF
TRBV10-3 | - | CAIGLVYNEQFF
TRBV19 | - | CASRTGGREGQPQHF
TRBV6-5 | - | CASSHLWGGEETQYF
TRBV6-4 | TRBD1 | CASSEAQGADEQYF
TRBV6-1 | - | CASRVATNEKLFF
TRBV13 | TRBD1 | CASSQGANYGYTF
TRBV10-3 | TRBD1 | CAIRQGAESEAFF
TRBV7-2 | TRBD1 | CASSSTGNEQYF
TRBV25-1 | TRBD1 | CASSDVGQGANNEQFF
TRBV4-1 | - | CASSQDPGISYEQYF
TRBV19 | TRBD1 | CASSPGQLEQYF
TRBV6-1 | - | CASSEAPREDSPLHF